Following are 4 T cell receptor beta chains from one sample sequenced in a study of low-dose radiotherapy and immunotherapy resistance in tumors. Regarding time point: after trial treatment. Treatment in this sample: LDRT plus nivolumab, ipilimumab, low-dose cyclophosphamide and aspirin (RACIN trial). Alpha- and beta-chain coverage of first-strand cDNA came from TRAV- and TRBV-specific primers. Both a constant-region primer and a V-primer adapter served to amplify TCRs across 15 to 25 PCR cycles. TCRdb reanalysed the reads using MiXCR and keeps one entry per CDR3 protein. The table includes about 60,000 distinct CDR3 sequences, 20% to 25% detected once. This sample comprised PBMCs, obtained after low-dose radiotherapy plus immunotherapy. The receptors here all came from a male donor with prostate cancer.

This clonotype was counted at least ten times. J is TRBJ1-6 and V is TRBV12-3 or TRBV12-4; tentative D call: TRBD1 (6 bases). The CDR3 is 15 residues long. Trimming removed 8 bases from V and 9 bases from J, with 20 bases in between. CDR3 amino acids: CASGRRGLQGSPLHF. CDR3 sequence (DNA): TGTGCCAGCGGCCGGCGGGGGCTCCAGGGTTCACCCCTCCACTTT.

Ten or more counts support this clonotype. The chain has TRBV7-2 and TRBJ2-7; D possibly corresponds to TRBD2 (6 bases). Between the trimmed V and J ends, which lost 5 bases and 7 bases, there was a span of 18 bases. This CDR3 contains 14 residues. The germline V gene encodes CDR1 SGHTA and CDR2 FQGNSA. The CDR3 region is CASSGHGGSGEQYF. The DNA for the CDR3 is TGTGCCAGCAGCGGACACGGGGGTTCGGGGGAGCAGTACTTC.

There are many counts of this clonotype. This chain uses TRBV4-3 with TRBJ1-2, with D hard to call. Germline assignment: CDR1 LGHNA and CDR2 YSLEER. V lost 1 base and J lost 2, with 5 bases in between. CDR3 length: 13 residues. The CDR3 bases are TGCGCCAGCAGCCAAGGGAACAACTATGGCTACACCTTC. This gives the protein CASSQGNNYGYTF.

This clonotype was seen a single time. This probably arose from a read error, given a far larger clone one base away. This chain links TRBV5-1 with TRBJ2-1; tentatively, D is TRBD1 (6 bases). Germline V gene sequence: CDR1 SGHRS, CDR2 YFSETQ. Deletions cut 4 bases from V and 10 bases from J, with 15 bases between. The CDR3 runs to 13 residues. CDR3 DNA sequence: TGCGCCAGCAGCCCGACAGGTTACTACGAGCAGTTCTTC. This translates into CASSPTGYYEQFF.